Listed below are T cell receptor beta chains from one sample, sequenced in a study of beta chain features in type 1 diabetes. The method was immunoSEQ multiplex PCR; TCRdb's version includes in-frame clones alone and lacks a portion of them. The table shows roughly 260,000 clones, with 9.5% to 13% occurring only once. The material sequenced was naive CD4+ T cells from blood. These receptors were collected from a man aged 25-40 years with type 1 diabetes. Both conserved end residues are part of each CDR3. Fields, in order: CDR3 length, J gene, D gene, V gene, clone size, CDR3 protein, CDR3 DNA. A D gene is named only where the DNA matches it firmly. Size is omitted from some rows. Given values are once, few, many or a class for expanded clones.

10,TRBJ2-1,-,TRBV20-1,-,CSARLEEQFF,TGCAGTGCCAGACTAGAAGAGCAGTTCTTC
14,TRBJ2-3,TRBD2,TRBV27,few,CASSPRTSGAPGYF,TGTGCCAGCAGTCCACGGACTAGCGGGGCCCCGGGGTATTTT
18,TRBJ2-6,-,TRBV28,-,CASSSPGEPLSGANVLTF,TGTGCCAGCAGTTCTCCCGGGGAACCCCTCTCTGGGGCCAACGTCCTGACTTTC
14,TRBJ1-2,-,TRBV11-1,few,CASSLDGQSGGYTF,TGTGCCAGCAGCTTAGATGGACAATCGGGTGGCTACACCTTC
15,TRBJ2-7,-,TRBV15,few,CATSRGLGGAYEQYF,TGTGCCACCAGCAGAGGGTTGGGGGGAGCCTACGAGCAGTACTTC
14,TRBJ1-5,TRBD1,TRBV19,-,CASRGQGGYQPQHF,TGTGCCAGCCGCGGACAGGGGGGATATCAGCCCCAGCATTTT
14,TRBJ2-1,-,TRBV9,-,CASSFTGSYNEQFF,TGTGCCAGCAGCTTCACTGGCTCCTACAATGAGCAGTTCTTC
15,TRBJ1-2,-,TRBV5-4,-,CASSPRGALSYGYTF,TGTGCCAGCAGCCCCCGTGGGGCCTTGAGCTATGGCTACACCTTC
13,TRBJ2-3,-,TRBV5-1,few,CASSLIAPDTQYF,TGCGCCAGCAGCTTGATAGCTCCCGATACGCAGTATTTT
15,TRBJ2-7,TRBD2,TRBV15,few,CATSTERGDSYEQYF,TGTGCCACCAGCACAGAGCGGGGGGATTCCTACGAGCAGTACTTC
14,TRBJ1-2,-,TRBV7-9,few,CASRLTPANYGYTF,TGTGCCAGCCGACTAACCCCAGCTAACTATGGCTACACCTTC
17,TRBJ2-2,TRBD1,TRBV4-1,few,CASSQSSWDRDTGELFF,TGCGCCAGCAGCCAAAGTTCGTGGGACAGGGACACCGGGGAGCTGTTTTTT
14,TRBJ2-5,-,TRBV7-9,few,CASSLGGYQETQYF,TGTGCCAGCAGCTTAGGAGGGTACCAAGAGACCCAGTACTTC
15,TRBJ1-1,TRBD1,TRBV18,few,CASSPSTGLNTEAFF,TGTGCCAGCTCACCATCGACAGGGCTAAACACTGAAGCTTTCTTT
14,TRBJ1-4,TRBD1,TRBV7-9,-,CASRPQGAHEKLFF,TGTGCCAGCAGGCCTCAGGGGGCCCATGAAAAACTGTTTTTT
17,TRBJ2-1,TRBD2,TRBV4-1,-,CASSQYPGTSVYNEQFF,TGCGCCAGCAGCCAATACCCGGGGACTAGCGTATACAATGAGCAGTTCTTC
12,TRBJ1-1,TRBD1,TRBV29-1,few,CSASRTGVEAFF,TGCAGCGCCTCCCGGACAGGCGTTGAAGCTTTCTTT
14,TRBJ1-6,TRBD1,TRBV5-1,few,CASSPGQASSPLHF,TGCGCCAGCAGTCCGGGACAGGCATCCTCACCCCTCCACTTT
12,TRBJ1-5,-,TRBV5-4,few,CASSSPDQPQHF,TGTGCCAGCAGCTCCCCTGATCAGCCCCAGCATTTT
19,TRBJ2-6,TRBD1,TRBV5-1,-,CASSYPRRYRGPGANVLTF,TGCGCCAGCAGCTACCCAAGACGATACAGGGGGCCTGGGGCCAACGTCCTGACTTTC
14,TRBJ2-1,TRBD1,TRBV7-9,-,CASSPLDRYNEQFF,TGTGCCAGCAGCCCGTTGGACAGGTACAATGAGCAGTTCTTC
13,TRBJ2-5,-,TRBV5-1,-,CASSPTGQETQYF,TGCGCCAGCAGCCCGACAGGACAAGAGACCCAGTACTTC
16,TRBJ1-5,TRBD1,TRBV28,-,CASSNRDRRGNQPQHF,TGTGCCAGCAGCAATAGGGACAGGCGGGGCAATCAGCCCCAGCATTTT
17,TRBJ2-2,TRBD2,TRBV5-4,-,CASSLLPSGGNTGELFF,TGTGCCAGCAGCTTGCTGCCTAGCGGGGGGAACACCGGGGAGCTGTTTTTT
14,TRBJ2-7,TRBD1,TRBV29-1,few,CSVVRDRAGHEQYF,TGCAGCGTTGTCAGGGACAGGGCCGGGCACGAGCAGTACTTC
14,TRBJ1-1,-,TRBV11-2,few,CASSLVSVNTEAFF,TGTGCCAGCAGCTTAGTTTCTGTGAACACTGAAGCTTTCTTT
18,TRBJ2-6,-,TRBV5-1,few,CASSPVGQTSTGANVLTF,TGCGCCAGCAGCCCCGTCGGGCAGACTAGTACCGGGGCCAACGTCCTGACTTTC
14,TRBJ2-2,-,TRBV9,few,CASGQTGVTGELFF,TGTGCCAGCGGGCAGACAGGAGTCACCGGGGAGCTGTTTTTT
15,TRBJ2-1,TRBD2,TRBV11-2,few,CASSLGLAETNEQFF,TGTGCCAGCAGCTTAGGACTAGCGGAAACTAATGAGCAGTTCTTC
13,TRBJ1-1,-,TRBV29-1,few,CSVEDQANTEAFF,TGCAGCGTTGAAGATCAGGCGAACACTGAAGCTTTCTTT
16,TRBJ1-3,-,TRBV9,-,CATALKGKPSGNTIYF,TGTGCCACCGCTTTGAAGGGGAAGCCCTCTGGAAACACCATATATTTT
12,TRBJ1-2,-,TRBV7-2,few,CASSRGLYGYTF,TGTGCCAGCAGTCGAGGCTTGTATGGCTACACCTTC
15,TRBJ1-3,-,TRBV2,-,CASSEASGAGNTIYF,TGTGCCAGCAGTGAAGCGTCAGGGGCGGGAAACACCATATATTTT
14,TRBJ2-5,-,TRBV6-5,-,CASSYTIAVRTQYF,TGTGCCAGCAGTTACACTATAGCGGTCAGGACCCAGTACTTC
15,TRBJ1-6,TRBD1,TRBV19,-,CASSTVTGEGSPLHF,TGTGCCAGTAGTACCGTGACAGGGGAGGGATCACCCCTCCACTTT
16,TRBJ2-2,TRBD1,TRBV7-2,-,CASSWGQGGGTGELFF,TGTGCCAGCAGCTGGGGACAGGGGGGGGGCACCGGGGAGCTGTTTTTT
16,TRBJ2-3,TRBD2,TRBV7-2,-,CASSLGLAGGGDTQYF,TGTGCCAGCAGCCTCGGACTAGCGGGGGGTGGAGATACGCAGTATTTT
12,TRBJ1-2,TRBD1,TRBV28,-,CASRLTGYGYTF,TGTGCCAGCAGACTGACAGGGTATGGCTACACCTTC
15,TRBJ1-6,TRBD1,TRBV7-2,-,CASSLGQGWFSPLHF,TGTGCCAGCAGCCTCGGACAGGGGTGGTTTTCACCCCTCCACTTT
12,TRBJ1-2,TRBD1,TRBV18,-,CASSLRGLGYTF,TGTGCCAGCTCACTCAGGGGGCTTGGCTACACCTTC
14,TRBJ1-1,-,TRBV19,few,CASSIGQPNTEAFF,TGTGCCAGTAGTATTGGACAGCCGAACACTGAAGCTTTCTTT
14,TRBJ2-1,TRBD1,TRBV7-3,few,CASSRDRGGNEQFF,TGTGCCAGCAGCCGGGACAGGGGTGGCAATGAGCAGTTCTTC
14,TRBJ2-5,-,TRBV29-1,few,CSVVIGGAGETQYF,TGCAGCGTCGTTATTGGGGGGGCCGGTGAGACCCAGTACTTC
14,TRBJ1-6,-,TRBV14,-,CASSQAFLNSPLHF,TGTGCCAGCAGCCAGGCCTTCTTGAATTCACCCCTCCACTTT
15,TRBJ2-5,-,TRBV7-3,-,CASSLQGGSHATQYF,TGTGCCAGCAGCTTACAGGGTGGCTCCCACGCGACCCAGTACTTC
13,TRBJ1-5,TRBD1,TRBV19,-,CASSTGAGQPQHF,TGTGCCAGTTCGACAGGGGCAGGACAGCCCCAGCATTTT
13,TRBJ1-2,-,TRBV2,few,CASSSPTSYGYTF,TGTGCCAGCAGTTCTCCGACAAGCTATGGCTACACCTTC
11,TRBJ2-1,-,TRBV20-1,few,CSAFNGDEQFF,TGCAGTGCTTTTAACGGGGATGAGCAGTTCTTC
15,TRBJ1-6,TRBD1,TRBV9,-,CASSPGTAYNSPLHF,TGTGCCAGCAGCCCCGGGACAGCCTATAATTCACCCCTCCACTTT
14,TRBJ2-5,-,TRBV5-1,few,CASSPQAGHETQYF,TGCGCCAGCAGCCCTCAGGCGGGGCACGAGACCCAGTACTTC
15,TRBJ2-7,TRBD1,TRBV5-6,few,CASSLRQTGGGEQYF,TGTGCCAGCAGCTTGAGGCAAACAGGGGGCGGTGAGCAGTACTTC
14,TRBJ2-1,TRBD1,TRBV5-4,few,CASSRDSSYNEQFF,TGTGCCAGCAGCCGGGACAGCTCCTACAATGAGCAGTTCTTC
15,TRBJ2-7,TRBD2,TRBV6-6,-,CASSYSPGLAGEQYF,TGTGCCAGCAGTTACTCTCCGGGACTAGCGGGTGAGCAGTACTTC
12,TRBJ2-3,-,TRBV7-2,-,CASSFNTDTQYF,TGTGCCAGCAGCTTTAACACAGATACGCAGTATTTT
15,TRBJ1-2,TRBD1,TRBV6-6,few,CASSYSSGTGGGYTF,TGTGCCAGCAGTTACTCGAGCGGGACAGGGGGCGGCTACACCTTC
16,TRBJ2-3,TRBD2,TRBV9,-,CASSLGLARGTDTQYF,TGTGCCAGCAGCTTGGGACTAGCGAGGGGCACAGATACGCAGTATTTT